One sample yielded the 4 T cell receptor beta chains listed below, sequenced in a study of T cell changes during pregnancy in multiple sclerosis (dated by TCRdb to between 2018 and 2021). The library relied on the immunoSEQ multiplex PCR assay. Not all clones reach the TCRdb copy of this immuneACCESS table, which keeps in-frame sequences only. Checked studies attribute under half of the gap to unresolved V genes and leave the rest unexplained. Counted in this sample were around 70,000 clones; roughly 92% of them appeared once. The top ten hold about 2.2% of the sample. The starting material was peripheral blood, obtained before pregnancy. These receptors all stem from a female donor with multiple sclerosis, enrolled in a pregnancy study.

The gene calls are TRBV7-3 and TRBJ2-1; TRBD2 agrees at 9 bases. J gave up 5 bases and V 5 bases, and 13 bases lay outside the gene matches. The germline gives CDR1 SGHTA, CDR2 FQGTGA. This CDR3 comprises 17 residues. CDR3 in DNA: TGTGCCAGCAGCCATAGGTCAGCGGGAGGAGGAGACAATGAGCAGTTCTTC. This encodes CASSHRSAGGGDNEQFF.

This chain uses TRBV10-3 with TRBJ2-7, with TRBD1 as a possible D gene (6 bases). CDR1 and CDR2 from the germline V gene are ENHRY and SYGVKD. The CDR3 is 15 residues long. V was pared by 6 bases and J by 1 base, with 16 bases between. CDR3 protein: CAIRGDMKPSYEQYF. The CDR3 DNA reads TGTGCCATCAGGGGGGACATGAAACCTTCCTACGAGCAGTACTTC.

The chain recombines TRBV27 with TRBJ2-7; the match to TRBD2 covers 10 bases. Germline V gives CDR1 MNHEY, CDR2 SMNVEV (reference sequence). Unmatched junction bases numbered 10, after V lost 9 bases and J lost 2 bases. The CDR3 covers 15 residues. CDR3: CASKPLAGVTYEQYF. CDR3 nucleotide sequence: TGTGCCAGTAAACCCCTAGCGGGAGTCACCTACGAGCAGTACTTC.

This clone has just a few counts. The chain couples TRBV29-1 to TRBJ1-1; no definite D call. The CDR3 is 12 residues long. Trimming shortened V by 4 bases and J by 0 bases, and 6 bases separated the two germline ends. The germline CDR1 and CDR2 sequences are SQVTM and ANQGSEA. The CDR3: CSVVSLNTEAFF. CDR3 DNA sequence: TGCAGCGTTGTGTCCTTGAACACTGAAGCTTTCTTT.